This TCR beta chain was found in a study of shared clonotypes between healthy human individuals. CDR3 length: 15 amino acids. The V and J ends lost 5 bases and 7 bases respectively, with 18 bases between them. Germline CDR1 is SEHNR and CDR2 is FQNEAQ (reference sequence). The healthy adult donors were HIV-negative and reported no recent acute infections or vaccinations. The protocol was immunoSEQ multiplex PCR, while the TCRdb copy is restricted to in-frame clones and leaves out a portion. The repertoire holds about 2.4 million clones, over 85% seen once, with about 0.34% in the top ten. The sequenced sample was naive CD4+ T cells from PBMCs. Subset reported: CD45RA+ positively selected. This sequence originates from a man aged 18-30 years in good health. Some clones in this sample may be carry-over from other donors' samples. The chain recombines TRBV7-9 with TRBJ1-5, with D possibly matching TRBD1 (6 bases). CDR3 DNA: TGTGCCAGCAGCCCGGGGGACACCCTAGGACAGCCCCAGCATTTT. Translating it yields CASSPGDTLGQPQHF. The full variable domain, its missing parts supplied by reference TRBV7-9 and TRBJ1-5, is DTGVSQNPRHKITKRGQNVTFRCDPISEHNRLYWYRQTLGQGPEFLTYFQNEAQLEKSRLLSDRFSAERPKGSFSTLEIQRTEQGDSAMYLCASSPGDTLGQPQHFGDGTRLSIL.